Presented here are 18 T cell receptor beta chains from one specimen sequenced in a study of control samples from healthy donors and cancer patients. Profiling relied on immunoSEQ multiplex PCR, and the TCRdb table lists in-frame clones only, not all of them. This sample has 120,000 or so clones, with 87% found just once. The specimen sequenced was blood. These receptors all stem from a man in his sixties in good health.

The genes are TRBV5-1 and TRBJ2-6; possibly TRBD1 for D (6 bases). CDR1 and CDR2 from the germline V gene are SGHRS and YFSETQ. Trimming took 10 bases from V and 0 from J, leaving 23 bases between them. The CDR3 length is 18 residues. The CDR3 protein is CAPRGAGTLRSGANVLTF. The CDR3 coding sequence is TGCGCCCCCAGGGGAGCAGGGACACTCCGCTCTGGGGCCAACGTCCTGACTTTC. The complete variable domain, with remaining parts taken from reference TRBV5-1 and TRBJ2-6, reads KAGVTQTPRYLIKTRGQQVTLSCSPISGHRSVSWYQQTPGQGLQFLFEYFSETQRNKGNFPGRFSGRQFSNSRSEMNVSTLELGDSALYLCAPRGAGTLRSGANVLTFGAGSRLTVL.

The V gene is TRBV5-6, the J gene TRBJ1-2; the match to TRBD1 covers 7 bases. The CDR3 is 15 amino acids. The J segment lost 3 bases and the V segment lost 1 base, leaving 6 bases of the junction unmatched. Germline CDR1 reads SGHDT; CDR2 reads YYEEEE. The CDR3 here is CASSLTGVADYGYTF. The CDR3 DNA follows: TGTGCCAGCAGCTTGACAGGGGTGGCGGACTATGGCTACACCTTC. The full variable domain, completed using reference TRBV5-6 and TRBJ1-2, is DAGVTQSPTHLIKTRGQQVTLRCSPKSGHDTVSWYQQALGQGPQFIFQYYEEEERQRGNFPDRFSGHQFPNYSSELNVNALLLGDSALYLCASSLTGVADYGYTFGSGTRLTVV.

V and J are TRBV5-1 and TRBJ1-6; D is undetermined. Germline V gene lookup returns CDR1 SGHRS and CDR2 YFSETQ. Trimming removed 1 base from V and 5 bases from J, with 1 base in between. The CDR3 has 12 amino acids. The CDR3 sequence: CASSLNNSPLHF. In nucleotides, the CDR3 is TGCGCCAGCAGCTTGAATAATTCACCCCTCCACTTT.

This chain connects TRBV24-1 to TRBJ2-1; D is ambiguous. The CDR3 contains 14 residues. Trimming removed 8 bases at V and 0 bases at J, with 10 bases between. Germline CDR1 and CDR2: KGHDR and SFDVKD. The CDR3 spells CATNDASSYNEQFF. CDR3 nucleotide sequence: TGTGCCACCAATGACGCGAGCTCCTACAATGAGCAGTTCTTC.

The rearrangement uses TRBV19 and TRBJ2-4, with D possibly TRBD1 on 7 matching bases. The CDR3 is made up of 18 amino acids. Per the germline V gene, CDR1 is LNHDA and CDR2 is SQIVND (reference sequence). V lost 1 base to trimming and J lost 0 bases, with 16 bases between them. CDR3 amino acids: CASSIGIGGGAAKNIQYF. CDR3 DNA: TGTGCCAGTAGTATAGGCATAGGAGGGGGCGCAGCCAAAAACATTCAGTACTTC.

V and J are TRBV5-1 and TRBJ2-2; tentatively, D is TRBD1 (5 bases). CDR1 is SGHRS, CDR2 YFSETQ, per germline. Trimming stripped 2 bases from V and 4 bases from J, with 12 bases between. The CDR3 extends over 15 amino acids. CDR3 DNA: TGCGCCAGCAGCTTCATCCCGGACATCACCGGGGAGCTGTTTTTT. Amino acids: CASSFIPDITGELFF.

Only a few counts were recorded for this clone. V usage is TRBV28 and J usage is TRBJ1-2; D perhaps matches TRBD1 (6 bases). CDR1 and CDR2 (germline): MDHEN, SYDVKM. Trimming removed 2 bases at V and 8 bases at J, with 15 bases between. The length of the CDR3 is 14 residues. The CDR3 sequence is CASSLMGAGEGYTF. CDR3 in DNA: TGTGCCAGCAGTTTAATGGGGGCAGGGGAGGGCTACACCTTC.

V is TRBV28 and J is TRBJ2-7; unclear D gene. There are 11 residues in the CDR3. Germline assignment: CDR1 MDHEN and CDR2 SYDVKM. The V end was cut by 4 bases, the J end by 4 bases, with 5 bases between. CDR3 protein: CASSYKYEQYF. The CDR3 bases are TGTGCCAGCAGTTACAAGTACGAGCAGTACTTC.

The chain carries TRBV14 and TRBJ2-7; 10 nucleotides match TRBD1. This CDR3 has 14 residues. Per the germline V gene, CDR1 is SGHDN and CDR2 is FVKESK. J lost 4 bases, V lost 4 bases, and 4 bases had no gene match. The CDR3 DNA reads TGTGCCAGCAGCCTCCGACAGGGGGCTTACGAGCAGTACTTC. Its protein product is CASSLRQGAYEQYF.

V gene TRBV7-2 combines with J gene TRBJ2-3; 9 bases map to TRBD2. Germline V gene sequence: CDR1 SGHTA, CDR2 FQGNSA. Trimming removed 0 bases from V and 7 bases from J; junction bases left unmatched: 8. CDR3 length equals 16 residues. The CDR3 DNA follows: TGTGCCAGCAGCTTAGCTGGCGGGGGGGCCTTCAATACGCAGTATTTT. It is translated as CASSLAGGGAFNTQYF.

J is TRBJ2-1 and V is TRBV4-1, with D unresolved. This CDR3 is built from 15 residues. The V and J ends lost 0 bases and 5 bases respectively, with 11 bases between them. Per germline, CDR1 MGHRA and CDR2 YSYEKL. DNA of the CDR3: TGCGCCAGCAGCCAAGATATCCTCTGGGACAATGAGCAGTTCTTC. As protein: CASSQDILWDNEQFF.

The V call is TRBV6-6, the J call TRBJ1-1; D is ambiguous. V lost 2 bases, J lost 3 bases, and 4 bases lay in between. The CDR3 has 12 amino acids. The V gene's germline CDR1 is MNHNY and CDR2 SVGAGI (reference sequence). The CDR3, as DNA: TGTGCCAGCAGTTACCTTGACACTGAAGCTTTCTTT. It translates to CASSYLDTEAFF.

This chain connects TRBV24-1 to TRBJ2-5, with D possibly matching TRBD2 (6 bases). Per germline, CDR1 KGHDR and CDR2 SFDVKD. Trimming removed 6 bases from V and 2 bases from J, with 9 bases in between. CDR3 size: 13 residues. The CDR3 region is CATSPAGQETQYF. The CDR3 bases are TGTGCCACCAGTCCTGCGGGGCAAGAGACCCAGTACTTC.

This sequence joins TRBV19 and TRBJ1-2; D call uncertain. CDR3 size: 14 residues. Trimming shortened V by 3 bases and J by 0 bases, and 8 bases separated the two germline ends. Germline CDR1 reads LNHDA; CDR2 reads SQIVND (reference sequence). The CDR3 region is CASSIGSSNYGYTF. In DNA form, the CDR3 reads TGTGCCAGTAGTATTGGCAGTTCTAACTATGGCTACACCTTC.

The chain is built from TRBV28 and TRBJ2-7; 11 bases fit TRBD1. The V segment lost 5 bases and the J segment 5 bases; nucleotides outside the gene matches: 8. The CDR3 has 15 amino acids. Germline V gene lookup returns CDR1 MDHEN and CDR2 SYDVKM. The CDR3 DNA reads as TGTGCCAGCAGTGCGGACAGGGGGCTGCGCGACGAGCAGTACTTC. Translation: CASSADRGLRDEQYF.

This clone was recorded once. The chain combines TRBV5-5 with TRBJ2-3; 7 nucleotides agree with TRBD1. CDR3 length: 16 amino acids. The germline V gene encodes CDR1 SGHKS and CDR2 YYEKEE (reference sequence). V lost 4 bases and J lost 4; bases outside the gene matches: 12. CDR3 protein: CASSPGQEYASDTQYF. The CDR3 bases are TGTGCCAGCAGCCCCGGACAGGAATATGCATCAGATACGCAGTATTTT. Filled out from reference TRBV5-5 and TRBJ2-3, the complete variable domain reads DAGVTQSPTHLIKTRGQQVTLRCSPISGHKSVSWYQQVLGQGPQFIFQYYEKEERGRGNFPDRFSARQFPNYSSELNVNALLLGDSALYLCASSPGQEYASDTQYFGPGTRLTVL.

This rearrangement joins TRBV28 to TRBJ2-2; D is uncertain. CDR1 is MDHEN, CDR2 SYDVKM, per germline. CDR3 length: 20 amino acids. Trimming removed 4 bases at V and 2 bases at J, with 26 bases between. The CDR3: CASSSFKFGLGRRNTGELFF. CDR3 bases: TGTGCCAGCAGTTCATTCAAGTTCGGTTTAGGCCGAAGAAACACCGGGGAGCTGTTTTTT.

The chain uses TRBV5-1 and TRBJ2-1; a possible D gene is TRBD1 (7 bases). Germline-derived CDR1 and CDR2 are SGHRS and YFSETQ. Trimming pared 0 bases from V and 9 bases from J, leaving 13 bases between. The CDR3 loop spans 14 amino acids. The CDR3 DNA reads as TGCGCCAGCAGCTTGGTTCGACAGGGAGGTGAGCAGTTCTTC. This translates into CASSLVRQGGEQFF.